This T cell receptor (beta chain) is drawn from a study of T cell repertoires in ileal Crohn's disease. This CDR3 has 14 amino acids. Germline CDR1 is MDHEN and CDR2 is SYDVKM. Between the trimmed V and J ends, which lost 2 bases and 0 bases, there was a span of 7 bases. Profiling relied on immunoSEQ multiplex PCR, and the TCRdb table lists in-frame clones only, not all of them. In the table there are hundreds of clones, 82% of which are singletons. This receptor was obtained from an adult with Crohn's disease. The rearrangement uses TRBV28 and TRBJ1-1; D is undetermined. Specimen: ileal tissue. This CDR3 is CASSLPDLNTEAFF. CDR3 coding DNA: TGTGCCAGCAGTTTACCGGACCTGAACACTGAAGCTTTCTTT.